This section outlines one T cell receptor beta chain sequence together with its context. Its matching antigen is unknown. V lost 4 bases and J lost 1, with 6 bases in between. CDR3 size: 13 residues. Germline V gene sequence: CDR1 ENHRY, CDR2 SYGVKD. Samples were assayed with immunoSEQ v3.0 at survey level. Repertoires were generated with immunoSEQ multiplex PCR, while TCRdb's copy carries only in-frame clones and drops some. The table has tens of thousands of clones, under 80% seen once; the top ten hold roughly 10%. The data were taken from a study of long-term antiretroviral therapy in people with HIV. The study's findings and limits: There were no data on ART adherence, viral resistance or therapy changes, a gap that limits inferences about post-ART repertoire changes. Blood sampling spanned 2004 to 2017, possibly under older ART regimens.

J is TRBJ2-3 and V is TRBV10-3; D tentatively fits TRBD1 or TRBD2 (5 bases each). The source of this sequence is a woman in her thirties or forties with HIV. The starting material was unsorted PBMCs, obtained 1.1 years before starting antiretroviral therapy. The CDR3 reads CAISGGGTDTQYF. The CDR3 DNA reads as TGTGCCATCAGTGGAGGGGGCACAGATACGCAGTATTTT.